The present T cell receptor (beta chain) was sequenced within a study of preoperative IRX-2 immunotherapy in early breast cancer. Treatment indicated: preoperative locoregional IRX-2 cytokine immunotherapy. Preoperative locoregional IRX-2 cytokine immunotherapy was tested in the phase Ib source study. Clones were read by immunoSEQ multiplex PCR, and TCRdb kept only the in-frame ones, dropping some. This table holds 32,000 or so clones, over 80% found once. V dropped 5 bases and J dropped 5 bases, with 18 bases sitting between them. This CDR3 has 15 amino acids. V gene TRBV6-7 combines with J gene TRBJ2-5, with unresolved D. TRBV6-7 is recorded as an ORF, its role being uncertain. Source: lymph node tissue, taken from a patient treated with IRX-2 immunotherapy. The TCR comes from a human donor with breast cancer. CDR3: CASSEIRSHLETQYF. In DNA form, the CDR3 reads TGTGCCAGCAGTGAAATCCGGTCGCACTTGGAGACCCAGTACTTC.